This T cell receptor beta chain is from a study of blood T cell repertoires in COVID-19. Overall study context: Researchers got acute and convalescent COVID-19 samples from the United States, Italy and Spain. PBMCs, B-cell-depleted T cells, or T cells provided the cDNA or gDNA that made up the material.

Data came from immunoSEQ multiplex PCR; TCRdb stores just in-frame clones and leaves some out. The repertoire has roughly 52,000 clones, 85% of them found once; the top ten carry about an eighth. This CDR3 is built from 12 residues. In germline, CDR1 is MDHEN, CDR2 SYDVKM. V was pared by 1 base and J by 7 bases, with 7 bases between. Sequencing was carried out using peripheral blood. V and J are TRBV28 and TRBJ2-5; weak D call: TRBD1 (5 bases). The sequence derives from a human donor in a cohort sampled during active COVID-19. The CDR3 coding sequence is TGTGCCAGCAGTTTATATAGGGGGACCCAGTACTTC. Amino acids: CASSLYRGTQYF.